This T cell receptor (beta chain) was captured in a study of regulatory T cells in long-lasting Graves disease. General study points: With persistent disease, TRBV28, TRBJ1-2 and TRBJ2-5 were the favored segments. The number of shared public clonotypes was higher in persistent patients (2,741) than new patients (about 910).

This clonotype was counted many times. The antigen remains unidentified. The CDR3 has 16 residues. CDR1 and CDR2 from the germline V gene are SGHRS and YFSETQ. Trimming cost V 0 bases and J 2 bases, with 12 bases left between them. Time point here: newly diagnosed GD, antithyroid drugs for less than 3 months. With RNA extracted from PBMCs as input, the TCR library was made. Arm-PCR with iRepertoire HTBI primers amplified the CDR3 regions for these TCR beta libraries. TCRdb called the multiplex PCR reads again in MiXCR, with one record for every CDR3 protein. In the table there are some 460,000 distinct CDR3 sequences, about 16% of which are singletons. These sequences were also reported in another study, on T cells in Graves' hyperthyroidism and ophthalmopathy. Per that paper: Most clonotypes that expanded in the thyroid above 0.001 also showed up in blood. Using 13 V-J features, a model discriminated ophthalmopathy from stable hyperthyroidism.

The J gene is TRBJ2-1, the V gene TRBV5-1; no reliable D call. The sequencing here drew on peripheral blood mononuclear cells (PBMCs), taken at new diagnosis, from a patient treated with antithyroid drugs. This TCR derives from a man between 35 and 55 years old with Graves disease. The CDR3 sequence: CASSLVATTAYNEQFF. Written as DNA, the CDR3 is TGCGCCAGCAGCTTGGTTGCGACCACCGCCTACAATGAGCAGTTCTTC.